Shown below are 20 T cell receptor beta chains from a single sample sequenced in a study of Graves' ophthalmopathy and Graves' hyperthyroidism. The study amplified TCR beta CDR3 regions using RNA transcripts. The workflow started with a first-round RT-PCR run with HTBI primers and then moved on to a second-round multiplex PCR. A single record per CDR3 protein comes from TCRdb applying MiXCR to the multiplex PCR reads. Among about 740,000 distinct CDR3 sequences listed, 40% were seen once. Sample: peripheral blood. The receptors here all came from an adult man with Graves' ophthalmopathy.

Only a few counts were recorded for this clonotype. The J gene is TRBJ1-1, the V gene TRBV6-5; 8 positions match TRBD1. This CDR3 region has 15 residues. The trim removed 8 bases at V and 7 bases at J, leaving 15 bases unmatched. The V gene's germline CDR1 is MNHEY and CDR2 SVGAGI. Written as DNA, the CDR3 is TGTGCCAGCTCCCCTAGGACAGGGTCTGGAGGTGAAGCTTTCTTT. Translated, it gives CASSPRTGSGGEAFF.

With regard to this clonotype: This may come from a read error, since a much larger clone is one base off. This chain joins TRBV2 and TRBJ2-5; D uncertain. Germline V CDR1 and CDR2: SNHLY, FYNNEI. CDR3 length: 14 residues. V was shortened by 1 base and J by 6 bases, with 12 bases between the two germline ends. In DNA, the CDR3 is TGTGCCAGCAGTGAAGAATGGAGCTGGAAGACCCAGTACTTC. It specifies CASSEEWSWKTQYF.

The chain recombines TRBV6-5 with TRBJ1-6; 7 positions agree with TRBD1. V was pared by 6 bases and J by 16 bases, with 9 bases of the junction left unmatched. Germline-derived CDR1 and CDR2 are MNHEY and SVGAGI. The CDR3 extends over 12 amino acids. CDR3 sequence (DNA): TGTGCCAGCAGGGATGGACCAGGGGGGCTCCACTTT. It translates to CASRDGPGGLHF.

In its sample, this clonotype was seen many times. DNA of the CDR3: TGTGCCAGCAGCTTACCCGCAGATTGGGATCAGCCCCAGCATTTT. It is translated as CASSLPADWDQPQHF. The rearrangement joins TRBV7-9 to TRBJ1-5; D gene unclear. The V gene lost 2 bases and the J gene lost 5 bases, with 13 bases spanning the gap. The CDR3 runs 15 residues. Per germline, CDR1 SEHNR and CDR2 FQNEAQ (reference sequence).

CDR3 amino acids: CSARPATGQGNYGYTF. CDR3 DNA sequence: TGCAGTGCTAGACCGGCGACGGGACAGGGGAACTATGGCTACACCTTC. The chain recombines TRBV20-1 with TRBJ1-2; 10 bases align to TRBD1. The ends lost 2 bases at V and 2 bases at J; junction bases unmatched: 8. The CDR3 is 16 amino acids. The germline CDR1 and CDR2 sequences are DFQATT and SNEGSKA (reference sequence).

V is TRBV10-3 and J is TRBJ1-1; weak D call: TRBD1 (5 bases). The germline V gene encodes CDR1 ENHRY and CDR2 SYGVKD. V was trimmed by 4 bases and J by 1 base, leaving 10 bases between them. The CDR3 consists of 14 residues. The CDR3 reads CAISVGAENTEAFF. The CDR3 nucleotides read TGTGCCATCAGTGTCGGGGCAGAGAACACTGAAGCTTTCTTT.

Notes on this clonotype: A single base separates this from a much larger clone, so it may be a read error. V gene TRBV7-9 combines with J gene TRBJ1-2; TRBD1 matches 7 bases. V trimming: 6 bases; J trimming: 7 bases; junction bases outside the gene matches: 14. The CDR3 has 15 residues. Germline loops: CDR1 SEHNR, CDR2 FQNEAQ (reference sequence). CDR3 nucleotides: TGTGCCAGCAGAAGGGGGCGGAACGGTTATTGTGGCTACACCTTC. Its protein is CASRRGRNGYCGYTF.

The V call is TRBV20-1, the J call TRBJ2-7, with D perhaps given as TRBD1 or TRBD2 (7 bases each). The V gene lost 3 bases and the J gene lost 6 bases, with 21 bases spanning the gap. The CDR3 covers 15 residues. Germline V gene sequence: CDR1 DFQATT, CDR2 SNEGSKA (reference sequence). CDR3 sequence (DNA): TGCAGTGCTAGGCATAGCAGGGGGAGGGCCGGCGAGCAGTACTTC. Translated, it gives CSARHSRGRAGEQYF.

The chain joins TRBV9 to TRBJ2-2; TRBD2 aligns across 9 bases. Germline CDR1 SGDLS, CDR2 YYNGEE. V lost 4 bases, J lost 1 base, and 5 bases stayed unmatched. The CDR3 loop spans 16 amino acids. The CDR3 protein is CASSQRLAVNTGELFF. The DNA for the CDR3 is TGTGCCAGCAGCCAGAGACTAGCGGTGAACACCGGGGAGCTGTTTTTT.

This clonotype was seen only a few times. This CDR3 reads CASSIGTPLQETQYF. The CDR3 region has the DNA TGCGCCAGCAGCATAGGGACACCTCTTCAAGAGACCCAGTACTTC. The chain joins TRBV5-1 to TRBJ2-5; tentatively, D is TRBD1 (6 bases). Germline V CDR1 and CDR2: SGHRS, YFSETQ. V dropped 4 bases and J dropped 2 bases, with 15 bases sitting between them. The CDR3 is made up of 15 amino acids.

The V gene is TRBV6-1, the J gene TRBJ2-5; D assignment may be TRBD1 or TRBD2 (5 bases each). The ends were cut back, 8 bases at V and 7 bases at J, with 14 bases in the middle. The CDR3 is 12 residues long. Germline assignment: CDR1 MNHNS and CDR2 SASEGT. The CDR3 reads CASPGQGVTQYF. The CDR3, as DNA: TGTGCCAGCCCAGGGCAGGGAGTGACCCAGTACTTC.

This sequence joins TRBV7-9 and TRBJ1-1; 8 bases map to TRBD1. J was trimmed by 6 bases and V by 2 bases; bases with no gene match: 11. Germline V gene lookup returns CDR1 SEHNR and CDR2 FQNEAQ (reference sequence). The CDR3 has 16 residues. This chain's CDR3 is CASSLTQGAWRAEAFF. The CDR3 DNA sequence: TGTGCCAGCAGCTTAACCCAGGGGGCCTGGAGAGCTGAAGCTTTCTTT.

The rearrangement links TRBV6-1 to TRBJ1-2; D remains ambiguous. This CDR3 is 16 amino acids long. The V gene's germline CDR1 is MNHNS and CDR2 SASEGT. V lost 0 bases to trimming and J lost 7 bases, with 18 bases between them. This chain's CDR3 is CASSEAYPPAASGYTF. The CDR3 nucleotides are TGTGCCAGCAGTGAAGCGTATCCTCCGGCGGCTAGTGGCTACACCTTC.

This clonotype showed up just once. The chain carries TRBV20-1 and TRBJ2-7; D possibly corresponds to TRBD2 (6 bases). V lost 6 bases and J 2 bases, leaving 23 bases between the germline ends. Germline V gene data show CDR1 as DFQATT and CDR2 as SNEGSKA (reference sequence). This CDR3 comprises 16 residues. The CDR3 region has the DNA TGCAGTGCCCCGGGGGTTAGCGAGGGGCGAGCCTACGAGCAGTACTTC. This sequence encodes CSAPGVSEGRAYEQYF.

This clonotype came up a few times. This sequence joins TRBV20-1 and TRBJ2-5, with 11 bases aligning to TRBD2. The germline V gene has CDR1 DFQATT and CDR2 SNEGSKA (reference sequence). There are 15 residues in the CDR3. The ends lost 2 bases at V and 1 base at J; junction bases unmatched: 3. CDR3: CSARQGLAGQETQYF. In DNA form, the CDR3 reads TGCAGTGCTAGACAAGGACTAGCGGGCCAAGAGACCCAGTACTTC.

The chain links TRBV10-3 to TRBJ1-5; TRBD1 matches at 7 bases. V lost 7 bases and J lost 10; bases outside the gene matches: 13. The CDR3 has 14 amino acids. CDR1 is ENHRY, CDR2 SYGVKD, per germline. CDR3 in amino acids: CAINTGTAGSPQHF. The CDR3, as DNA: TGTGCCATCAACACCGGGACAGCGGGTTCACCCCAGCATTTT.

The chain combines TRBV25-1 with TRBJ1-4, with D uncertain. This CDR3 has 16 amino acids. V lost 8 bases and J lost 0, with 16 bases in between. The V gene's germline CDR1 is MGHDK and CDR2 SYGVNS. The CDR3 nucleotides are TGTGCCAGCCGCGGCCTATTGCCCGCAACTAATGAAAAACTGTTTTTT. Amino acid sequence: CASRGLLPATNEKLFF.

In the case of this clonotype: This may be a read error: a much more frequent sequence differs by one nucleotide. The chain couples TRBV2 to TRBJ2-6, with D perhaps TRBD2 (6 bases). Trimming shortened V by 3 bases and J by 1 base, and 10 bases separated the two germline ends. This CDR3 spans 16 amino acids. Germline V gene data show CDR1 as SNHLY and CDR2 as FYNNEI. The CDR3 protein is CASSEEGFSGANVLTF. In DNA, the CDR3 is TGTGCCAGCAGTGAGGAGGGTTTTTCTGGGGCCAACGTCCTGACTTTC. Looking up the rest from reference TRBV2 and TRBJ2-6 gives the full variable domain: EPEVTQTPSHQVTQMGQEVILRCVPISNHLYFYWYRQILGQKVEFLVSFYNNEISEKSEIFDDQFSVERPDGSNFTLKIRSTKLEDSAMYFCASSEEGFSGANVLTFGAGSRLTVL.

The rearrangement links TRBV7-9 to TRBJ1-1, with D maybe TRBD1 (5 bases). V was pared by 1 base and J by 12 bases, with 12 bases between. CDR3 length: 12 amino acids. Germline V gene sequence: CDR1 SEHNR, CDR2 FQNEAQ (reference sequence). The DNA for the CDR3 is TGTGCCAGCAGCTTAGTGGGGGAAAGAACTTTCTTT. It codes for CASSLVGERTFF.

Comment on this clonotype: Being one base from a much bigger clone, this may be a read error. The chain recombines TRBV29-1 with TRBJ2-7; a possible D gene is TRBD2 (5 bases). Trimming cost V 1 base and J 2 bases, with 12 bases left between them. The CDR3 consists of 14 residues. From germline, CDR1 is SQVTM and CDR2 ANQGSEA. The CDR3 reads CSVEGGIGPYEQYF. The CDR3 bases are TGCAGCGTTGAAGGAGGGATTGGTCCCTACGAGCAGTACTTC.